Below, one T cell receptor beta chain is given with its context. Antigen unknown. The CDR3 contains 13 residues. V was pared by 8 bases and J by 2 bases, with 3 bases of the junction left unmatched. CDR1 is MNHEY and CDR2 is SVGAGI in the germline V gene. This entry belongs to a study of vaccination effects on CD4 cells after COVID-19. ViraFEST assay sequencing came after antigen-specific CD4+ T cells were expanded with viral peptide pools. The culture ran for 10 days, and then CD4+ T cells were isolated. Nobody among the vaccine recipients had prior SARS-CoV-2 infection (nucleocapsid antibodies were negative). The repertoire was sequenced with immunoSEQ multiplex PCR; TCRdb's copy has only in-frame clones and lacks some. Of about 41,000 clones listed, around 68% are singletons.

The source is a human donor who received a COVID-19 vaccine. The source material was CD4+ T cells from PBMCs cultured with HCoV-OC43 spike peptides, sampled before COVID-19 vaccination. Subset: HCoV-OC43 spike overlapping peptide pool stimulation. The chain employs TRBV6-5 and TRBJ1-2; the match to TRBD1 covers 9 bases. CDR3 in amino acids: CASRQGENYGYTF. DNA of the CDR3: TGTGCCAGCCGACAGGGGGAAAACTATGGCTACACCTTC.